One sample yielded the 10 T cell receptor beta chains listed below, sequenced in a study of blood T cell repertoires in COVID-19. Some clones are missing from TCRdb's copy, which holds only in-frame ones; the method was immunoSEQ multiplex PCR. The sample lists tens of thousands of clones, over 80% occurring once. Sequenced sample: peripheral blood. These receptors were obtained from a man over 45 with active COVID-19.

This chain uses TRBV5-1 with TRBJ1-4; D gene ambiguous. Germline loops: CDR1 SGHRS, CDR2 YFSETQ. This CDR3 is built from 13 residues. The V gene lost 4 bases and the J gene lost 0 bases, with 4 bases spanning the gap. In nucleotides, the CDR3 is TGCGCCAGCAGCGTCGCAACTAATGAAAAACTGTTTTTT. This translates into CASSVATNEKLFF.

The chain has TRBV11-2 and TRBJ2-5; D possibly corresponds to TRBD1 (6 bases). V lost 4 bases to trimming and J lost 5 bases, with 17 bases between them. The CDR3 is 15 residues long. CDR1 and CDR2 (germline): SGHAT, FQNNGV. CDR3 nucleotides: TGTGCCAGCAGCTCCGGGCAGGGGAGTGTGGAGACCCAGTACTTC. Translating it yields CASSSGQGSVETQYF.

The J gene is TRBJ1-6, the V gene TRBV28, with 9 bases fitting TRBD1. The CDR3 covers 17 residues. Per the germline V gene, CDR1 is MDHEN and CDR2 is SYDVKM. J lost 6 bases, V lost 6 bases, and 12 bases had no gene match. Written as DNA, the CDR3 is TGTGCCAGCAGAATACCGGGACAGGGATATGGTAATTCACCCCTCCACTTT. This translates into CASRIPGQGYGNSPLHF.

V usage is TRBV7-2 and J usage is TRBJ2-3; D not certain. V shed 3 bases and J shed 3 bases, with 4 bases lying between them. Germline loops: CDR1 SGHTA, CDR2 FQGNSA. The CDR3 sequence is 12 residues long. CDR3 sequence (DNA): TGTGCCAGCAGCTTGGAGACAGATACGCAGTATTTT. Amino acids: CASSLETDTQYF.

The CDR3 DNA reads as TGTGCCAGCAGCGTAGCCAGGTACACAGATACGCAGTATTTT. This encodes CASSVARYTDTQYF. The V call is TRBV9, the J call TRBJ2-3; D is uncertain. This CDR3 has 14 amino acids. CDR1 is SGDLS, CDR2 YYNGEE, per germline. V was shortened by 0 bases and J by 2 bases, with 7 bases between the two germline ends.

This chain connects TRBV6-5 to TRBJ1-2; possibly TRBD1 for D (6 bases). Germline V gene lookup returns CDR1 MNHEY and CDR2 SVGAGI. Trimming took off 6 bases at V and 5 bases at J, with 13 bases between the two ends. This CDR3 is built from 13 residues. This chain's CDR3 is CASSSGGAYGYTF. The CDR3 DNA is TGTGCCAGCAGCTCCGGGGGGGCTTATGGCTACACCTTC.

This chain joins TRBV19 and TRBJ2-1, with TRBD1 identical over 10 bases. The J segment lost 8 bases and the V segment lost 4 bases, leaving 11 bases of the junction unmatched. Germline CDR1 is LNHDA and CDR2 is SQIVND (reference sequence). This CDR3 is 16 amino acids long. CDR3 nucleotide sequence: TGTGCCAGTAGTACTCTTGACAGGGGGCCTGACTATGAGCAGTTCTTC. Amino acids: CASSTLDRGPDYEQFF. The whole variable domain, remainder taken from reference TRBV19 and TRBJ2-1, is DGGITQSPKYLFRKEGQNVTLSCEQNLNHDAMYWYRQDPGQGLRLIYYSQIVNDFQKGDIAEGYSVSREKKESFPLTVTSAQKNPTAFYLCASSTLDRGPDYEQFFGPGTRLTVL.

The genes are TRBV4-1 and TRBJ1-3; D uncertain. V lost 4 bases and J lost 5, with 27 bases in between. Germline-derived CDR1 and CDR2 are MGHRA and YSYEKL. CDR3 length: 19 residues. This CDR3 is CASSRTRGGSSSNRNTIYF. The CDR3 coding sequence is TGCGCCAGCAGCCGGACCCGCGGAGGTTCTTCTTCAAACAGAAACACCATATATTTT.

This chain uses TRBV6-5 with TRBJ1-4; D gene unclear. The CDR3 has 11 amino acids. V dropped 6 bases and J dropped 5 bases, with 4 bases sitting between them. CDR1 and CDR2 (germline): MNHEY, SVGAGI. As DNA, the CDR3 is TGTGCCAGCAGATCAAATGAAAAACTGTTTTTT. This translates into CASRSNEKLFF.

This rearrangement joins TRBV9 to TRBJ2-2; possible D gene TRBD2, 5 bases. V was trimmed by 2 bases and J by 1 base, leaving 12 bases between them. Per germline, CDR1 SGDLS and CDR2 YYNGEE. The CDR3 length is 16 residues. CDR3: CASSVGLRENTGELFF. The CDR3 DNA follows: TGTGCCAGCAGCGTGGGGTTGAGGGAGAACACCGGGGAGCTGTTTTTT.